These 21 T cell receptor beta chains were sequenced from one sample in a study of CD8 T cells in Susac syndrome. The authors reverse transcribed roughly 0.5 to 1 ug RNA with random hexamers. TCRdb processed the immunoSEQ multiplex PCR reads anew with MiXCR; each CDR3 protein has one entry. The sample contains hundreds of thousands of distinct CDR3 sequences, approximately 90% of which appear only once. The sample taken for sequencing was CD8+ T cells from PBMCs. The origin of the receptors is a human donor with multiple sclerosis.

The chain carries TRBV21-1 and TRBJ2-1; TRBD2, the D gene given by the table, was not confirmed from the DNA. TRBV21-1 is classified as a pseudogene. This CDR3 region has 15 residues. Written as DNA, the CDR3 is TGTGCCAGCAGCAAAACTAGCGGGAGGTACAATGAGCAGTTCTTC. Translating gives CASSKTSGRYNEQFF.

The V call is TRBV29-1, the J call TRBJ1-2; D is uncertain. The CDR3 loop spans 11 amino acids. V lost 2 bases and J 5 bases, leaving 6 bases between the germline ends. Germline loops: CDR1 SQVTM, CDR2 ANQGSEA. For the CDR3, the DNA is TGCAGCGTTGAAAAGGCTTATGGCTACACCTTC. Translated, it gives CSVEKAYGYTF. The full variable domain, completed using reference TRBV29-1 and TRBJ1-2, is SAVISQKPSRDICQRGTSLTIQCQVDSQVTMMFWYRQQPGQSLTLIATANQGSEATYESGFVIDKFPISRPNLTFSTLTVSNMSPEDSSIYLCSVEKAYGYTFGSGTRLTVV.

V gene TRBV29-1 combines with J gene TRBJ1-2; weak D call: TRBD1 (5 bases). Germline V CDR1 and CDR2: SQVTM, ANQGSEA. The CDR3 contains 14 residues. V gave up 7 bases and J gave up 0 bases, with 15 bases separating them. In DNA form, the CDR3 reads TGCAGCGCCTCCGGGACGGCACCTAACTATGGCTACACCTTC. As protein: CSASGTAPNYGYTF.

This clonotype was counted a few times. The chain has TRBV7-9 and TRBJ2-7; D may match TRBD1 or TRBD2 (5 bases each). CDR1 and CDR2 from the germline V gene are SEHNR and FQNEAQ (reference sequence). V was clipped by 3 bases and J by 5 bases, with 8 bases between them. The CDR3 extends over 12 amino acids. CDR3 sequence (DNA): TGTGCCAGCAGCTTGGGGGTCCACGAGCAGTACTTC. The encoded protein is CASSLGVHEQYF.

V gene TRBV12-3 or TRBV12-4 combines with J gene TRBJ2-1, with TRBD2 identical over 9 bases. V lost 3 bases, J lost 7 bases, and 10 bases stayed unmatched. CDR3 length equals 16 residues. Written as DNA, the CDR3 is TGTGCCAGCAGTTTTGTGGGCGGGGGGGCCGGTAATGAGCAGTTCTTC. As protein: CASSFVGGGAGNEQFF.

The gene calls are TRBV4-1 and TRBJ2-7; 9 positions match TRBD2. This CDR3 is 18 amino acids long. From germline, CDR1 is MGHRA and CDR2 YSYEKL. V shed 1 base and J 3 bases; nucleotides not matched to a gene: 13. The CDR3 region has the DNA TGCGCCAGCAGCCAAGCGGCCGAGGCTAGCGGGAACTTCTACGAGCAGTACTTC. Its translation: CASSQAAEASGNFYEQYF.

The chain combines TRBV7-2 with TRBJ1-2, with D uncertain. Trimming shortened V by 3 bases and J by 8 bases, and 22 bases separated the two germline ends. Germline V CDR1 and CDR2: SGHTA, FQGNSA. This CDR3 is built from 16 residues. The CDR3 DNA is TGTGCCAGCAGCTTTGTAGGCCCTGGAGGTCCTCTCGGCTACACCTTC. Translating it yields CASSFVGPGGPLGYTF.

The chain links TRBV12-3 or TRBV12-4 to TRBJ2-6; D is perhaps TRBD1 (5 bases). Trimming left V 2 bases short and J 0 bases short, with 17 bases between. The CDR3 is made up of 19 amino acids. The CDR3 reads CASSLPTLAGHSGANVLTF. For the CDR3, the DNA is TGTGCCAGCAGTTTACCGACCTTGGCAGGGCACTCTGGGGCCAACGTCCTGACTTTC.

This clonotype was seen just once. J is TRBJ1-5 and V is TRBV19; D might be TRBD1 (6 bases). CDR1 and CDR2 from the germline V gene are LNHDA and SQIVND (reference sequence). Trimming removed 3 bases from V and 3 bases from J, with 9 bases in between. This CDR3 region has 14 residues. The CDR3 bases are TGTGCCAGTAGTATCGGACAGCCCAATCAGCCCCAGCATTTT. Encoded protein: CASSIGQPNQPQHF.

This chain uses TRBV29-1 with TRBJ2-6; D is undetermined. CDR1 and CDR2 (germline): SQVTM, ANQGSEA. The CDR3 is 15 amino acids. V gave up 5 bases and J gave up 3 bases, with 14 bases separating them. CDR3 amino acids: CSVSLYSGGANVLTF. The CDR3 DNA is TGCAGCGTTAGTTTATATTCGGGTGGGGCCAACGTCCTGACTTTC.

This clonotype was counted a single time. The chain uses TRBV5-6 and TRBJ2-1; 9 nucleotides align to TRBD2. The V segment lost 5 bases and the J segment 3 bases; nucleotides outside the gene matches: 6. Per the germline V gene, CDR1 is SGHDT and CDR2 is YYEEEE. The CDR3 runs 15 residues. The CDR3 protein is CASRIGLAHYNEQFF. The DNA for the CDR3 is TGTGCCAGCAGGATTGGACTAGCGCACTACAATGAGCAGTTCTTC.

The V call is TRBV3-1, the J call TRBJ2-7; D remains unclear. V dropped 2 bases and J dropped 4 bases, with 15 bases sitting between them. The CDR3 has 15 residues. The germline V gene encodes CDR1 LGHDT and CDR2 YNNKEL (reference sequence). The CDR3 protein is CASSQTYSSRYEQYF. DNA of the CDR3: TGTGCCAGCAGCCAAACCTATAGCTCCCGGTACGAGCAGTACTTC.

The rearrangement links TRBV9 to TRBJ2-1, with TRBD2 matching 12 bases. Per the germline V gene, CDR1 is SGDLS and CDR2 is YYNGEE. V lost 0 bases, J lost 8 bases, and 3 bases stayed unmatched. CDR3 size: 15 residues. The DNA of the CDR3 is TGTGCCAGCAGCGTAGCCGGGACTAGCGGGTATGAGCAGTTCTTC. This translates into CASSVAGTSGYEQFF.

The chain has TRBV4-1 and TRBJ1-4, with D perhaps matching TRBD1 (5 bases). The V gene lost 2 bases and the J gene lost 5 bases, with 9 bases spanning the gap. CDR1 is MGHRA, CDR2 YSYEKL, per germline. The CDR3 has 14 amino acids. The CDR3 coding sequence is TGCGCCAGCAGCCAACTTCAGGGAAATGAAAAACTGTTTTTT. It is translated as CASSQLQGNEKLFF.

The chain recombines TRBV5-4 with TRBJ2-3; no definite D call. Germline CDR1 and CDR2: SGHNT and YYREEE (reference sequence). The CDR3 sequence is 16 residues long. Trimming stripped 0 bases from V and 0 bases from J, with 11 bases between. The CDR3 coding sequence is TGTGCCAGCAGCTTGGGGCTACACAAGAGCACAGATACGCAGTATTTT. Translating gives CASSLGLHKSTDTQYF.

The chain links TRBV7-2 to TRBJ1-1, with a tentative D call TRBD1 (6 bases). The CDR3 runs 15 residues. V was trimmed by 5 bases and J by 1 base, leaving 14 bases between them. Germline-derived CDR1 and CDR2 are SGHTA and FQGNSA. The CDR3 region is CASSQGWAPNTEAFF. In DNA, the CDR3 is TGTGCCAGCAGCCAGGGGTGGGCTCCGAACACTGAAGCTTTCTTT. Supplemented by reference TRBV7-2 and TRBJ1-1, the full variable domain reads GAGVSQSPSNKVTEKGKDVELRCDPISGHTALYWYRQSLGQGLEFLIYFQGNSAPDKSGLPSDRFSAERTGGSVSTLTIQRTQQEDSAVYLCASSQGWAPNTEAFFGQGTRLTVV.

The gene calls are TRBV27 and TRBJ2-5; D remains unclear. Germline CDR1 reads MNHEY; CDR2 reads SMNVEV (reference sequence). Trimming removed 3 bases at V and 0 bases at J, with 5 bases between. The CDR3 is 13 amino acids. The CDR3 nucleotides read TGTGCCAGCAGTTTGGCGTACCAAGAGACCCAGTACTTC. Residues: CASSLAYQETQYF.

CDR3 nucleotide sequence: TGTGCCAGCAGCTTAGTCCGGGGAGGCCAAGAGACCCAGTACTTC. It codes for CASSLVRGGQETQYF. The chain joins TRBV7-9 to TRBJ2-5; D is possibly TRBD2 (6 bases). The CDR3 loop spans 15 amino acids. In germline, CDR1 is SEHNR, CDR2 FQNEAQ (reference sequence). Trimming shortened V by 1 base and J by 1 base, and 10 bases separated the two germline ends.

The chain is built from TRBV27 and TRBJ2-5, with D possibly matching TRBD2 (5 bases). Germline CDR1 reads MNHEY; CDR2 reads SMNVEV (reference sequence). The V end lost 5 bases, the J end lost 3 bases, and 16 bases lay between the germline ends. This CDR3 region has 15 residues. The CDR3: CASSPLSKGEETQYF. CDR3 bases: TGTGCCAGCAGTCCACTATCGAAGGGAGAAGAGACCCAGTACTTC.

V is TRBV11-3 and J is TRBJ2-2; possibly TRBD2 for D (7 bases). This CDR3 comprises 14 residues. Deletions cut 3 bases from V and 4 bases from J, with 9 bases between. Germline loops: CDR1 SGHNT, CDR2 YENEEA. CDR3 sequence (DNA): TGTGCCAGCAGCTTCGGGGGGCCCACCGGGGAGCTGTTTTTT. Encoded protein: CASSFGGPTGELFF.

This clonotype was observed a handful of times. The chain joins TRBV13 to TRBJ1-1; D uncertain. The germline V gene has CDR1 PRHDT and CDR2 FYEKMQ (reference sequence). With 1 base removed from V and 2 bases from J, the gap between germline ends came to 8 bases. This CDR3 has 14 amino acids. CDR3 nucleotides: TGTGCCAGCAGCTTAGACGGCAGAAACACTGAAGCTTTCTTT. It codes for CASSLDGRNTEAFF.